Below, one T cell receptor beta chain is given with its context. The data were obtained in a study of CD8 T cells in ankylosing spondylitis. The CDR3 runs to 18 residues. V lost 3 bases and J lost 4; bases outside the gene matches: 10. Germline CDR1 is SQVTM and CDR2 is ANQGSEA. TCRdb reprocessed the 5' RACE reads with MiXCR, giving one entry per CDR3 protein. The sample lists around 280,000 distinct CDR3 sequences, around 19% seen once, with 7.5% to 9.5% in the top ten. The receptor comes from a male donor with ankylosing spondylitis or in good health (not recorded which). The J gene is TRBJ2-3, the V gene TRBV29-1; TRBD2 aligns across 16 bases. Sample: blood, either unsorted or a sorted T cell fraction (not recorded which). Here the CDR3 reads CSVDGTSGRALFPDTQYF. The CDR3 coding sequence is TGCAGCGTTGATGGGACTAGCGGGAGGGCCCTCTTCCCAGATACGCAGTATTTT.